This T cell receptor (beta chain) was identified during a study of T cell responses to AZD1222 COVID-19 vaccine. Sequenced by immunoSEQ multiplex PCR; TCRdb stores in-frame clones only, minus some. The table lists some 180,000 clones, approximately 93% of them singletons. About this clone itself: The target antigen is unknown.

V lost 5 bases to trimming and J lost 6 bases, with 17 bases between them. The CDR3 sequence is 15 residues long. The germline V gene encodes CDR1 SNHLY and CDR2 FYNNEI. Points from the study as a whole: Mapped onto spike, vaccine-associated CD4 TCRs spanned it and were dominant at 160-218 and 743-854. Two doses of AZD1222 preceded a rise in Spike-specific TCR breadth and depth.

Sequencing used peripheral blood, obtained 28 days after the second AZD1222 dose. The receptor's source is an adult who received the AZD1222 COVID-19 vaccine. V and J are TRBV2 and TRBJ2-1, with D tentatively TRBD2 (5 bases). The CDR3 spells CASSPDGEGLNEQFF. Written as DNA, the CDR3 is TGTGCCAGCAGTCCGGACGGAGAGGGTCTCAATGAGCAGTTCTTC.